This is a list of T cell receptor beta chains from one sample in a study of graft-versus-host responses after intestinal transplantation. The protocol was immunoSEQ multiplex PCR, while the TCRdb copy is restricted to in-frame clones and leaves out a portion. The sample lists approximately 15,000 clones; 30% to 40% were seen once. The sample here was alloreactive CD8+ T cells from a mixed lymphocyte reaction culture, taken before intestinal transplant. These receptors all come from a human patient who received an intestinal transplant. The CDR3 runs from the conserved cysteine through the conserved F or W. The D gene is left open where the match is weak. Clone size is shown for a subset of rows, as once, few, many or a class of expanded clone.

CDR3aa	CDR3nt	v_gene	abundance	j_gene	d_gene
CARLSYNEQFF	TGCGCCCGTCTATCCTACAATGAGCAGTTCTTC	TRBV4-1	NA	TRBJ2-1	NA
CASSYGLAGGNEQFF	TGTGCCAGCAGTTACGGACTAGCGGGGGGTAATGAGCAGTTCTTC	TRBV6-5	few	TRBJ2-1	TRBD2
CASGNAPVRKTYGYTF	TGCGCCAGCGGTAACGCACCGGTTCGAAAGACCTATGGCTACACCTTC	TRBV5-1	NA	TRBJ1-2	NA
CASSAATFGETQYF	TGTGCCAGCAGCGCGGCTACCTTCGGGGAGACCCAGTACTTC	TRBV27	few	TRBJ2-5	NA
CASSLGGTYEQYF	TGTGCCAGCAGCTTGGGAGGGACCTACGAGCAGTACTTC	TRBV7-6	NA	TRBJ2-7	TRBD2
CASAILGGASDQPQHF	TGTGCCAGCGCCATCCTGGGGGGGGCTAGTGATCAGCCCCAGCATTTT	TRBV27	NA	TRBJ1-5	NA
CAISDGGPTEAFF	TGTGCCATCAGTGACGGGGGGCCCACTGAAGCTTTCTTT	TRBV10-3	few	TRBJ1-1	NA
CASSGLVGDQETQYF	TGTGCCAGCAGCGGACTAGTCGGGGACCAAGAGACCCAGTACTTC	TRBV7-9	NA	TRBJ2-5	TRBD2
CASSLTSGGGGETQYF	TGTGCCAGCAGTCTGACTAGCGGGGGAGGGGGAGAGACCCAGTACTTC	TRBV4-2	few	TRBJ2-5	TRBD2
CASTRITGTPNF	TGCGCCAGCACCCGGATCACCGGGACGCCGAACTTC	TRBV4-3	NA	TRBJ2-7	NA
CASSLEGIHGEKLFF	TGTGCCAGCAGCTTAGAGGGCATACATGGTGAAAAACTGTTTTTT	TRBV7-9	NA	TRBJ1-4	NA
CASSLGGDTQYF	TGTGCCAGCAGTTTAGGGGGAGATACGCAGTATTTT	TRBV27	NA	TRBJ2-3	NA
CASSLDPLTSGDQETQYF	TGTGCCAGCAGCTTAGACCCCCTTACTAGCGGGGACCAAGAGACCCAGTACTTC	TRBV11-2	NA	TRBJ2-5	TRBD2
CASQRGGFEAFF	TGTGCCAGCCAAAGGGGTGGCTTTGAAGCTTTCTTT	TRBV6-5	NA	TRBJ1-1	NA
CASSLRGNTEAFF	TGCGCCAGCAGCTTGAGAGGGAACACTGAAGCTTTCTTT	TRBV5-1	NA	TRBJ1-1	NA
CASSPRTGGFKQPQHF	TGCGCCAGCAGCCCTCGGACAGGGGGCTTCAAGCAGCCCCAGCATTTT	TRBV4-1	NA	TRBJ1-5	TRBD1
CASSAGVIGYEQYF	TGTGCCAGCAGCGCGGGAGTGATTGGCTACGAGCAGTACTTC	TRBV9	few	TRBJ2-7	NA
CASSSHQGYETQYF	TGTGCCAGCAGCTCACACCAGGGTTACGAGACCCAGTACTTC	TRBV13	few	TRBJ2-5	NA
CASSFTGEVLYEQYF	TGCGCCAGCAGCTTCACAGGGGAGGTTTTGTACGAGCAGTACTTC	TRBV5-1	NA	TRBJ2-7	NA
CSATGPYGYTF	TGCAGTGCTACGGGACCCTATGGCTACACCTTC	TRBV20-1	NA	TRBJ1-2	NA
CASSFGQGNTEAFF	TGCGCCAGCAGCTTCGGACAGGGAAACACTGAAGCTTTCTTT	TRBV5-1	NA	TRBJ1-1	TRBD1
CASSLGAGYTEAFF	TGTGCCAGCAGTTTGGGTGCGGGGTATACTGAAGCTTTCTTT	TRBV27	few	TRBJ1-1	NA
CASSVETHNEQYF	TGTGCCAGCAGCGTAGAGACCCACAACGAGCAGTACTTC	TRBV5-4	NA	TRBJ2-7	NA
CASSLGSNEQFF	TGCGCCAGCAGCTTGGGGTCCAATGAGCAGTTCTTC	TRBV5-1	NA	TRBJ2-1	NA
CASSFGENYGYTF	TGTGCCAGCAGCTTCGGGGAGAACTATGGCTACACCTTC	TRBV11-1	few	TRBJ1-2	NA
CASSTTINVAGRETQYF	TGTGCCAGCAGCACTACTATTAATGTGGCGGGGAGAGAGACCCAGTACTTC	TRBV7-9	NA	TRBJ2-5	NA
CASSLSGGQYNEQFF	TGTGCCAGCAGCTTATCGGGGGGGCAATACAATGAGCAGTTCTTC	TRBV7-9	NA	TRBJ2-1	TRBD2
CSVKWAPGNTIYF	TGCAGCGTTAAATGGGCCCCTGGAAACACCATATATTTT	TRBV29-1	NA	TRBJ1-3	NA
CASSRTGVPQHF	TGTGCCAGCAGTCGTACAGGGGTGCCCCAGCATTTT	TRBV6-6	NA	TRBJ1-5	TRBD1
CASSRNGPDVAKNIQYF	TGCGCCAGCAGCCGGAACGGACCCGATGTAGCCAAAAACATTCAGTACTTC	TRBV4-1	NA	TRBJ2-4	NA
CASSLPDRVYEQYF	TGTGCCAGCAGCCTACCGGACAGGGTCTACGAGCAGTACTTC	TRBV14	few	TRBJ2-7	TRBD1
CASSLGTGRNQPQHF	TGTGCCAGCAGCTTAGGGACAGGGCGCAATCAGCCCCAGCATTTT	TRBV7-9	NA	TRBJ1-5	TRBD1
CASSTWDLQPYNEQFF	TGTGCCAGTAGTACCTGGGACCTCCAACCCTACAATGAGCAGTTCTTC	TRBV19	few	TRBJ2-1	NA
CASSQGIGGFEQYF	TGCGCCAGCAGCCAAGGAATCGGGGGCTTCGAGCAGTACTTC	TRBV4-3	NA	TRBJ2-7	NA
CASSVAMGSYEQYF	TGTGCCAGCAGCGTAGCTATGGGTTCCTACGAGCAGTACTTC	TRBV9	medium-sized	TRBJ2-7	NA
CASSRGQGPYNEQFF	TGCGCCAGCAGTAGAGGACAGGGGCCCTACAATGAGCAGTTCTTC	TRBV5-1	few	TRBJ2-1	TRBD1
CASSPGLAGTSYYEQYF	TGTGCCAGCAGCCCAGGACTAGCGGGGACCTCCTACTACGAGCAGTACTTC	TRBV4-2	NA	TRBJ2-7	TRBD2
CASSESPGITDTQYF	TGTGCCAGCAGTGAATCCCCCGGGATCACAGATACGCAGTATTTT	TRBV6-1	few	TRBJ2-3	NA
CASSLAGAGELFF	TGTGCCAGCAGTTTGGCAGGGGCCGGGGAGCTGTTTTTT	TRBV27	NA	TRBJ2-2	NA
CASSFQPFYGYTF	TGTGCCAGCAGTTTCCAACCTTTTTATGGCTACACCTTC	TRBV27	NA	TRBJ1-2	NA
CASSYSNVHEQYF	TGTGCCAGCAGTTACTCGAACGTACACGAGCAGTACTTC	TRBV6-5	NA	TRBJ2-7	NA